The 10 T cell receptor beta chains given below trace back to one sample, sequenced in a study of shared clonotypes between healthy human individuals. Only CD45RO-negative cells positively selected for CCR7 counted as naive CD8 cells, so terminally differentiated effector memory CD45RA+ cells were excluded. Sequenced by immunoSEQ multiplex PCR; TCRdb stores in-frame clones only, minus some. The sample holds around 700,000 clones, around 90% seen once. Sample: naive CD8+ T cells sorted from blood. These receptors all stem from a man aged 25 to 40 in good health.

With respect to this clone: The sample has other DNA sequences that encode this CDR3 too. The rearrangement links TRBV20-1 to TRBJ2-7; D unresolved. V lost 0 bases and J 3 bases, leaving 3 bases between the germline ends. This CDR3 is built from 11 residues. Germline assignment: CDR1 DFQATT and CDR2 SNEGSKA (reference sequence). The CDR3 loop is CSAREGYEQYF. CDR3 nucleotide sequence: TGCAGTGCTAGAGAGGGCTACGAGCAGTACTTC.

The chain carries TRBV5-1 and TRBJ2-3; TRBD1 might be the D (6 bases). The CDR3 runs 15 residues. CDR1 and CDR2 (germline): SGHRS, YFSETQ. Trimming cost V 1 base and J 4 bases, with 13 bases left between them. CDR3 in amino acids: CASSLLTGEADTQYF. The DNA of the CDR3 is TGCGCCAGCAGCTTGCTGACAGGAGAAGCAGATACGCAGTATTTT.

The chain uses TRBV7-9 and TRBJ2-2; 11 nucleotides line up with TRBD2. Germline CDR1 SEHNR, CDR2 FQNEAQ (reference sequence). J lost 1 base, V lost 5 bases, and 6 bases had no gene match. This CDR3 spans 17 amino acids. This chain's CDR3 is CASSTRGLAENTGELFF. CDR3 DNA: TGTGCCAGCAGCACCCGGGGACTAGCGGAGAACACCGGGGAGCTGTTTTTT.

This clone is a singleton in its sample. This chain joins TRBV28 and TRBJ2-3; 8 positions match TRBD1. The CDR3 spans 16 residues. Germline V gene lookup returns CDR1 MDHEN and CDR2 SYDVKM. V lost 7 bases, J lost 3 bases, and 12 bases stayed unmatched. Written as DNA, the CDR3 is TGTGCCAGCACCTCGACAGGGGAGGTTTGGACAGATACGCAGTATTTT. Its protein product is CASTSTGEVWTDTQYF.

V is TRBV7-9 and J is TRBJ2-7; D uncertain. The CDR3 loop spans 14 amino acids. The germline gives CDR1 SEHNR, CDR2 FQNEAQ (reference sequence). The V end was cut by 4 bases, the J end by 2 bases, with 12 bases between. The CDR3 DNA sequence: TGTGCCAGCAGCTCGGTGGTAGGGACCTACGAGCAGTACTTC. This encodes CASSSVVGTYEQYF.

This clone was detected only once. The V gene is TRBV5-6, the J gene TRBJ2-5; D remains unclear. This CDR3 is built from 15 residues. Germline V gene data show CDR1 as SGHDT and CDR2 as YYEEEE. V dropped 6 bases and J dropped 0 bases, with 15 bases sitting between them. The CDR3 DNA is TGTGCCAGCACCCCGGGCACCAAGTACCAAGAGACCCAGTACTTC. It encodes CASTPGTKYQETQYF. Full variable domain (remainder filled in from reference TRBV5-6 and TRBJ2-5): DAGVTQSPTHLIKTRGQQVTLRCSPKSGHDTVSWYQQALGQGPQFIFQYYEEEERQRGNFPDRFSGHQFPNYSSELNVNALLLGDSALYLCASTPGTKYQETQYFGPGTRLLVL.

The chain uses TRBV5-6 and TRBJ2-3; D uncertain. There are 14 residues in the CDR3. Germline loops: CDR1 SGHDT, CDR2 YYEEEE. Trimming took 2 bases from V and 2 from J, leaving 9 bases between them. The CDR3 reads CASSLASDTDTQYF. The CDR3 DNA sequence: TGTGCCAGCAGCTTAGCGTCGGACACAGATACGCAGTATTTT.

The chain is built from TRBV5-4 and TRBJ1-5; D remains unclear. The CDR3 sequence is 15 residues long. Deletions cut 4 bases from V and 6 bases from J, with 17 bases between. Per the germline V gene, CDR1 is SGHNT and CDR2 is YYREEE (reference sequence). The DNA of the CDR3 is TGTGCCAGCAGCCAGGACCCTCGGGGTGGTCAGCCCCAGCATTTT. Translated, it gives CASSQDPRGGQPQHF.

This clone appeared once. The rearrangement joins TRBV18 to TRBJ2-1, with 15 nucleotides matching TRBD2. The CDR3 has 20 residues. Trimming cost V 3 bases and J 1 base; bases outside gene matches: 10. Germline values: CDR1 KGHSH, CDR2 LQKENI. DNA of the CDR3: TGTGCCAGCTCACCCGAGGGACTAGCGGGAGGTTTTCGTTCCTACAATGAGCAGTTCTTC. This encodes CASSPEGLAGGFRSYNEQFF.

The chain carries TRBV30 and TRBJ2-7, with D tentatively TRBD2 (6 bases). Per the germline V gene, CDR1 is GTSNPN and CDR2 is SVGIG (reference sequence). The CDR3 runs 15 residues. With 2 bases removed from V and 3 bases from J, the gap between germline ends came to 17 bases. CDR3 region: CAWSPGLRLDYEQYF. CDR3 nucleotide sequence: TGTGCCTGGAGTCCGGGACTTCGTCTGGACTACGAGCAGTACTTC.